These T cell receptor beta chains were read from a single sample in a study of shared clonotypes between healthy human individuals. Profiled with immunoSEQ multiplex PCR; TCRdb holds only in-frame clones, not every one. Of a few hundred thousand clones in the sample, roughly 97% are singletons; the top ten hold 0.055% to 0.07%. Sequencing was carried out using naive CD4+ T cells sorted from blood. The receptor source for this set is a woman aged 30 to 39 in good health. Each CDR3 is given with its conserved first and last residue. Fields, in order: V gene, CDR3 protein.

V: TRBV5-1
CDR3: CASSRGGVNIQYF

V: TRBV2
CDR3: CASRRSENTEAFF

V: TRBV29-1
CDR3: CSADRSPQETQYF

V: TRBV5-6
CDR3: CASSPGPDPGTEAFF

V: TRBV7-9
CDR3: CASSLAVAGYEQYF

V: TRBV7-8
CDR3: CASSWGASGPSAYNEQFF

V: TRBV2
CDR3: CASSARERIDTQYF

V: TRBV6-6
CDR3: CASSSGQNSYEQYF

V: TRBV11-2
CDR3: CASSFPGTPETQYF

V: TRBV7-2
CDR3: CASRGAHYTIGEQYF

V: TRBV5-1
CDR3: CASSLFLAGDNEQFF

V: TRBV6-4
CDR3: CASSKEADLYGYTF

V: TRBV5-1
CDR3: CASRPTGGASGAEAFF

V: TRBV30
CDR3: CAWSTGTGESPLHF

V: TRBV28
CDR3: CASSLDRGEGYTF

V: TRBV29-1
CDR3: CSVGTYNEQFF

V: TRBV28
CDR3: CASSLGVGYGYTF

V: TRBV11-2
CDR3: CASSLEGRGAEQYF

V: TRBV19
CDR3: CASSIGFIAYEQYF

V: TRBV14
CDR3: CASSQHYEQYF

V: TRBV19
CDR3: CASSMQRGAYEQYF

V: TRBV29-1
CDR3: CSVRRGQDLYEQYF

V: TRBV19
CDR3: CASGTGGQPQHF

V: TRBV9
CDR3: CASSVDRIAGGPFPDTQYF

V: TRBV7-2
CDR3: CASSLGTGGSNEQFF

V: TRBV7-9
CDR3: CASSPWDRGPPDTQYF

V: TRBV2
CDR3: CASSLADFQETQYF

V: TRBV5-8
CDR3: CSTRSGGTHNEQFF

V: TRBV2
CDR3: CASSGWDRGRPYEQYF

V: TRBV11-1
CDR3: CASSLVAGVRNEQFF

V: TRBV11-2
CDR3: CASSSIAGGPDEQYF

V: TRBV9
CDR3: CASSPRTSGFYEQYF

V: TRBV29-1
CDR3: CSVEGIEYGYTF

V: TRBV5-1
CDR3: CASSESVGGWQETQYF

V: TRBV6-6
CDR3: CASSYSRQDSYEQYF

V: TRBV18
CDR3: CASSSRRTDTQYF

V: TRBV4-1
CDR3: CASSQRIGPGELFF

V: TRBV6-1
CDR3: CASSEAWVTEAFF

V: TRBV28
CDR3: CASRGEDAKTYYEQYF

V: TRBV27
CDR3: CASSFSFGQAEDYGYTF

V: TRBV11-1
CDR3: CASSPAGLAGGNEQFF

V: TRBV6-6
CDR3: CASSPTVSNRNSPLHF

V: TRBV6-6
CDR3: CASSTPGLAGGGELFF

V: TRBV19
CDR3: CASSMGLAGNRGDTQYF

V: TRBV7-9
CDR3: CASSLEGRGYEQYF

V: TRBV6-6
CDR3: CASSTTSGSSYEQYF

V: TRBV4-1
CDR3: CASSQDRGHHEQYF

V: TRBV10-3
CDR3: CAIGPGQGAAETQYF

V: TRBV19
CDR3: CASRAGGGASYNEQFF

V: TRBV7-7
CDR3: CASTGSGQGTGELFF

V: TRBV28
CDR3: CASSLAPSSYEQYF

V: TRBV30
CDR3: CAWSVVQETQYF

V: TRBV7-9
CDR3: CASSIGLAGDYEQYF

V: TRBV28
CDR3: CASSLGGRAYEQYF

V: TRBV28
CDR3: CASSLPRRTEAFF

V: TRBV6-5
CDR3: CASSPGTGYEQYF

V: TRBV27
CDR3: CASSPRVGTNYGYTF

V: TRBV19
CDR3: CASSFGDSTDTQYF

V: TRBV7-9
CDR3: CASSPGTGEKLFF

V: TRBV11-2
CDR3: CASSGTGVGQPQHF